The 29 T cell receptor beta chains presented below share a single source sample, sequenced in a study of CD8+CD57+ T cells in acquired aplastic anemia. Profiling of TCR beta VDJ combinations and CDR3 sequences used genomic DNA as template. TCRdb passed the reads through MiXCR, listing each CDR3 protein once. The repertoire holds some 200,000 distinct CDR3 sequences, roughly 33% seen once, with more than 0.95% in the top ten. The sample was sorted CD4+, CD8+, or CD8+CD57+ T cells (not recorded which) from PBMCs. The receptor source for this set is a human donor in good health, serving as a control.

The V call is TRBV4-1, the J call TRBJ2-3, with D hard to call. Trimming took off 0 bases at V and 1 base at J, with 11 bases between the two ends. Germline V lookup: CDR1 MGHRA, CDR2 YSYEKL. The length of the CDR3 is 16 residues. CDR3 coding DNA: TGCGCCAGCAGCCAAGATAACTTCGTCGGCACAGATACGCAGTATTTT. As protein: CASSQDNFVGTDTQYF.

This clonotype has only a few counts. V and J are TRBV10-1 and TRBJ2-5, with 10 bases matching TRBD1. The germline V gene has CDR1 WNHNN and CDR2 SYGVQD (reference sequence). J was trimmed by 7 bases and V by 4 bases; bases with no gene match: 15. The CDR3 sequence is 17 residues long. The CDR3 nucleotides read TGCGCCAGCAGTGCTGACCGGGACAGGGGCCTGGACGGGACCCAGTACTTC. Protein: CASSADRDRGLDGTQYF.

About this clonotype itself: A read error is possible here, since a much larger clone lies one base away. The chain recombines TRBV19 with TRBJ2-3, with D perhaps being TRBD1 or TRBD2 (6 bases each). Germline V CDR1 and CDR2: LNHDA, SQIVND (reference sequence). CDR3 length: 15 amino acids. The CDR3 bases are TGTGCCAGCTCTCGGGGGCCCCTATCCCCAGATCCGCAGTATTTT. This gives the protein CASSRGPLSPDPQYF.

The V gene is TRBV18, the J gene TRBJ1-2; a weak D match, TRBD1 (5 bases). Trimming left V 4 bases short and J 0 bases short, with 12 bases between. The CDR3 is 15 amino acids. CDR1 is KGHSH, CDR2 LQKENI, per germline. This CDR3 reads CASSLQDMPNYGYTF. The CDR3, as DNA: TGTGCCAGCTCACTCCAGGACATGCCTAACTATGGCTACACCTTC. Looking up the rest from reference TRBV18 and TRBJ1-2 gives the full variable domain: NAGVMQNPRHLVRRRGQEARLRCSPMKGHSHVYWYRQLPEEGLKFMVYLQKENIIDESGMPKERFSAEFPKEGPSILRIQQVVRGDSAAYFCASSLQDMPNYGYTFGSGTRLTVV.

In its sample, this clonotype was seen many times. The V call is TRBV6-1, the J call TRBJ1-2; 7 bases agree with TRBD1. V lost 6 bases to trimming and J lost 7 bases; unmatched junction nucleotides: 8. CDR1 MNHNS and CDR2 SASEGT come from the germline V gene. This CDR3 is 13 amino acids long. For the CDR3, the DNA is TGTGCCAGCAGCTCCACAGGGGCGGGTGGCTACACCTTC. It is translated as CASSSTGAGGYTF.

This clonotype was observed at least ten times. The junction shows a germline mismatch at one end, possibly a read error. The chain recombines TRBV20-1 with TRBJ1-2; D perhaps matches TRBD1 (5 bases). CDR1 DFQATT and CDR2 SNEGSKA come from the germline V gene (reference sequence). The CDR3 contains 11 residues. CDR3: CPRGFYYGYTF. The CDR3 DNA reads as TGTCCGAGGGGCTTTTACTATGGCTACACCTTC.

This clonotype was recorded many times. This chain uses TRBV12-3 or TRBV12-4 with TRBJ1-2, with D unresolved. This CDR3 spans 15 amino acids. Trimming stripped 0 bases from V and 2 bases from J, with 10 bases between. The CDR3, as DNA: TGTGCCAGCAGTTTAGCTCGGCAGTGGAACTATGGCTACACCTTC. As protein: CASSLARQWNYGYTF.

In this sample, this clonotype turned up once. A much larger clonotype is one base distant, so this may be a read error. V is TRBV5-1 and J is TRBJ1-1; D gene uncertain. Deletions cut 6 bases from V and 5 bases from J, with 14 bases between. The CDR3 loop spans 13 amino acids. Germline-derived CDR1 and CDR2 are SGHRS and YFSETQ. Here the CDR3 DNA reads TGCGCCAGCACCACCAGGACGGAGACTGAAGCTTTCTTT. Its translation is CASTTRTETEAFF.

This clonotype was counted ten times or more. The CDR3 loop is CASSLSTNYGYTF. The CDR3 DNA is TGTGCCAGCAGCTTAAGTACTAACTATGGCTACACCTTC. The genes are TRBV7-9 and TRBJ1-2; D remains ambiguous. Germline V lookup: CDR1 SEHNR, CDR2 FQNEAQ (reference sequence). This CDR3 region has 13 residues. V was pared by 2 bases and J by 0 bases, with 4 bases between.

This clonotype was detected ten times or more. The chain recombines TRBV6-1 with TRBJ1-1; D remains unclear. The germline V gene encodes CDR1 MNHNS and CDR2 SASEGT. V dropped 2 bases and J dropped 4 bases, with 5 bases sitting between them. This CDR3 comprises 12 residues. The CDR3 sequence is CASSERFTEAFF. DNA of the CDR3: TGTGCCAGCAGTGAACGGTTCACTGAAGCTTTCTTT.

This clonotype appeared many times. V usage is TRBV4-1 and J usage is TRBJ1-2; no reliable D call. The CDR3 totals 15 residues. V lost 1 base, J lost 7 bases, and 16 bases lay in between. Per the germline V gene, CDR1 is MGHRA and CDR2 is YSYEKL. The CDR3: CASSQVANSGGGYTF. CDR3 nucleotide sequence: TGCGCCAGCAGCCAAGTGGCCAACTCGGGTGGTGGCTACACCTTC.

This clonotype occurred many times. The chain carries TRBV2 and TRBJ1-1; D remains ambiguous. This CDR3 is built from 13 residues. Germline V CDR1 and CDR2: SNHLY, FYNNEI. The ends were cut back, 8 bases at V and 0 bases at J, with 10 bases in the middle. The CDR3 DNA follows: TGTGCCAGCGCAATACCCCTGAACACTGAAGCTTTCTTT. Translation: CASAIPLNTEAFF.

This clonotype was seen repeatedly, ten times or more. V usage is TRBV5-1 and J usage is TRBJ2-7; D remains ambiguous. With 0 bases removed from V and 1 base from J, the gap between germline ends came to 11 bases. CDR3 length: 15 residues. Looked up from germline, CDR1 is SGHRS and CDR2 is YFSETQ. CDR3 nucleotides: TGCGCCAGCAGCTTGGAGGCAGAAACTTCCTACGAGCAGTACTTC. Residues: CASSLEAETSYEQYF.

A remark on this clonotype: At one end the junction does not follow the germline gene, possibly because of a read error. The genes are TRBV7-7 and TRBJ2-3; D is perhaps TRBD2 (5 bases). The CDR3 spans 17 residues. Germline assignment: CDR1 SSHAT and CDR2 FNYEAQ (reference sequence). CDR3 sequence reads: CASSLQRWSSSTDTQYF. The CDR3 bases are TGTGCTAGCAGCTTACAGCGGTGGTCTTCTAGCACAGATACGCAGTATTTT.

This clonotype was observed at least ten times. The chain combines TRBV7-9 with TRBJ1-5; 7 bases are shared with TRBD1. The germline CDR1 and CDR2 sequences are SEHNR and FQNEAQ (reference sequence). The CDR3 totals 14 residues. The V gene end was trimmed by 6 bases and the J gene end by 1 base; junction bases not matched to a gene: 3. The CDR3 here is CASSRQGSNQPQHF. In nucleotides, the CDR3 is TGTGCCAGCAGTCGACAGGGCAGCAATCAGCCCCAGCATTTT.

This clonotype was seen repeatedly, ten times or more. The V and J genes are TRBV29-1 and TRBJ1-4; D not resolved. The CDR3 is 13 residues long. Germline loops: CDR1 SQVTM, CDR2 ANQGSEA. V gave up 4 bases and J gave up 7 bases, with 13 bases separating them. CDR3 coding DNA: TGCAGCGTTGCGAAGGGCGTTGGTGAAAAACTGTTTTTT. The encoded protein is CSVAKGVGEKLFF.

This clonotype was counted ten times or more. Written as DNA, the CDR3 is TGTGCCAGCAGCTTAGCCCCCGGGGGGGGCTACGAGCAGTACTTC. Amino acid sequence: CASSLAPGGGYEQYF. The chain joins TRBV7-2 to TRBJ2-7, with 8 bases aligning to TRBD2. Germline V lookup: CDR1 SGHTA, CDR2 FQGNSA. The junction had 4 bases not matched to a gene; V was cut back by 0 bases and J by 3 bases. This CDR3 contains 15 residues.

This clonotype was seen only a few times. This chain uses TRBV5-5 with TRBJ1-1, with TRBD1 matching over 7 bases. Looked up from germline, CDR1 is SGHKS and CDR2 is YYEKEE (reference sequence). The ends lost 3 bases at V and 1 base at J; junction bases unmatched: 9. CDR3 length: 16 amino acids. The CDR3 DNA follows: TGTGCCAGCAGCTCCGGACACCACAGGGGGAACACTGAAGCTTTCTTT. This encodes CASSSGHHRGNTEAFF. The whole variable domain, filled in from reference TRBV5-5 and TRBJ1-1, reads DAGVTQSPTHLIKTRGQQVTLRCSPISGHKSVSWYQQVLGQGPQFIFQYYEKEERGRGNFPDRFSARQFPNYSSELNVNALLLGDSALYLCASSSGHHRGNTEAFFGQGTRLTVV.

This clonotype was detected many times. J is TRBJ2-7 and V is TRBV2; the match to TRBD1 covers 9 bases. With 6 bases clipped from V and 5 bases from J, the junction kept 2 bases outside the gene matches. The CDR3 contains 12 residues. Germline assignment: CDR1 SNHLY and CDR2 FYNNEI. CDR3 sequence: CASRRQGDEQYF. CDR3 bases: TGTGCCAGCAGGAGACAGGGGGACGAGCAGTACTTC.

DNA of the CDR3: TGTGCCAGCAGCTTAGAGGGGCTGGCGAGCTCCTATAATTCACCCCTCCACTTT. Translating gives CASSLEGLASSYNSPLHF. The V gene is TRBV11-2, the J gene TRBJ1-6, with D maybe TRBD1 (5 bases). The CDR3 length is 18 residues. The germline V and J ends were trimmed by 0 bases and 0 bases, with 12 bases remaining between them. Germline V gene lookup returns CDR1 SGHAT and CDR2 FQNNGV.

This clonotype came up a few times. J is TRBJ2-3 and V is TRBV20-1, with TRBD2 matching 10 bases. V lost 5 bases and J lost 1; bases outside the gene matches: 6. The germline CDR1 and CDR2 sequences are DFQATT and SNEGSKA (reference sequence). The CDR3 runs 15 residues. The CDR3 DNA reads TGCAGTGCTCTACCCCTAGCGGGGGGCACAGATACGCAGTATTTT. It specifies CSALPLAGGTDTQYF.

This clonotype was observed once. The CDR3 region has the DNA TGTGCCTGGAGTGGGGGTCTGGGCAATCAGCCCCAGCATTTT. Translating it yields CAWSGGLGNQPQHF. J is TRBJ1-5 and V is TRBV30, with D unresolved. The CDR3 is 14 residues long. Trimming pared 1 base from V and 2 bases from J, leaving 9 bases between. CDR1 is GTSNPN, CDR2 SVGIG, per germline (reference sequence).

The J gene is TRBJ2-3, the V gene TRBV12-5; 7 bases align to TRBD1. This CDR3 is 15 amino acids long. Germline CDR1 LGHNT, CDR2 FRNRAP. V shed 3 bases and J 3 bases; nucleotides not matched to a gene: 6. CDR3 in amino acids: CASGFRQGLTDTQYF. CDR3 in DNA: TGTGCTAGTGGTTTCCGACAGGGTTTAACAGATACGCAGTATTTT.

J is TRBJ1-4 and V is TRBV4-1, with 11 bases lining up with TRBD1. CDR1 and CDR2 from the germline V gene are MGHRA and YSYEKL. V lost 4 bases to trimming and J lost 6 bases; unmatched junction nucleotides: 10. CDR3 length: 17 amino acids. CDR3 residues: CASSRDPTGQGDEKLFF. The CDR3 nucleotides are TGCGCCAGCAGCCGGGATCCGACGGGACAGGGGGATGAAAAACTGTTTTTT.

This clonotype has a count of ten or more. The CDR3: CASSTRLAYSETQYF. CDR3 DNA sequence: TGTGCCAGCAGTACCAGACTAGCGTATTCGGAGACCCAGTACTTC. V is TRBV7-3 and J is TRBJ2-5, with 8 bases matching TRBD2. J gave up 5 bases and V 6 bases, and 11 bases lay outside the gene matches. The CDR3 is made up of 15 amino acids. CDR1 is SGHTA, CDR2 FQGTGA, per germline.

This clonotype was seen repeatedly, ten times or more. The V gene is TRBV30, the J gene TRBJ2-7; 8 bases agree with TRBD1. V lost 4 bases and J lost 2; bases outside the gene matches: 7. Germline assignment: CDR1 GTSNPN and CDR2 SVGIG (reference sequence). This CDR3 is built from 14 residues. The CDR3 sequence: CAWNGQGITYEQYF. In DNA, the CDR3 is TGTGCCTGGAACGGACAGGGAATTACCTACGAGCAGTACTTC.

There are many counts of this clonotype. The rearrangement joins TRBV4-3 to TRBJ2-5; 7 bases agree with TRBD1. CDR1 is LGHNA and CDR2 is YSLEER in the germline V gene. V lost 1 base, J lost 1 base, and 3 bases stayed unmatched. The CDR3 has 15 residues. The CDR3 spells CASSQVGTVQETQYF. The CDR3 nucleotides are TGCGCCAGCAGCCAAGTTGGGACAGTCCAAGAGACCCAGTACTTC.

CDR3 sequence: CASSRQADTEAFF. The DNA of the CDR3 is TGTGCCAGCAGCCGACAGGCGGACACTGAAGCTTTCTTT. The chain couples TRBV7-2 to TRBJ1-1; D might be TRBD1 (6 bases). The ends were cut back, 5 bases at V and 3 bases at J, with 10 bases in the middle. Germline V gene data show CDR1 as SGHTA and CDR2 as FQGNSA. The CDR3 covers 13 residues.

The chain has TRBV10-3 and TRBJ1-2; D remains unclear. Germline loops: CDR1 ENHRY, CDR2 SYGVKD. V was clipped by 0 bases and J by 8 bases, with 10 bases between them. The CDR3 is 13 residues long. CDR3 sequence: CAISESTRGGYTF. CDR3 DNA: TGTGCCATCAGTGAGTCGACTCGAGGGGGCTACACCTTC.